This is a list of T cell receptor beta chains from one sample in a study of blood T cell repertoires in COVID-19. Generated by immunoSEQ multiplex PCR, the TCRdb table keeps only in-frame clones and is missing some. Of 120,000 or so clones listed, over 75% are singletons. The sample was peripheral blood. The source of these receptors is a man in his fifties or sixties with acute or convalescent COVID-19. The CDR3 runs from the conserved cysteine through the conserved F or W. Fields, in order: D gene, J gene, V gene, clone size, CDR3 DNA, CDR3 protein. A D gene is named only where the DNA matches it firmly. Clone size is given for some rows only: seen once, a few or many times, or a class if the clone is expanded.

TRBD1 TRBJ2-7 TRBV11-2 NA TGTGCCAGCAGCTTCCAGGGGGCGGAGTACGAGCAGTACTTC CASSFQGAEYEQYF
TRBD2 TRBJ2-7 TRBV2 NA TGTGCCAGCAGTGGGAGCGGGAGAGGCCCCTACGAGCAGTACTTC CASSGSGRGPYEQYF
TRBD1 TRBJ1-2 TRBV7-2 NA TGTGCCAGCAGCTTAGCTGTAACAGGGGGGGCCTTTGGCTACACCTTC CASSLAVTGGAFGYTF
TRBD1 TRBJ2-3 TRBV5-1 NA TGCGCCAGCAGCTTGAGGGGGCTCTCCGCAGATACGCAGTATTTT CASSLRGLSADTQYF
NA TRBJ1-2 TRBV12-3/TRBV12-4 NA TGTGCCAGCAGCCCTTCAGGGGTTTCGGGCTACACCTTC CASSPSGVSGYTF
TRBD1 TRBJ1-2 TRBV2 NA TGTGCCATTCCCTCCGGGACAGGGGGCGATGGCTACACCTTC CAIPSGTGGDGYTF
NA TRBJ2-7 TRBV19 few TGTGCCAGTAGCAATCCGGGACTGACTTACGAGCAGTACTTC CASSNPGLTYEQYF
TRBD2 TRBJ2-3 TRBV4-1 NA TGCGCCAGCAGCCAAGTACCTAGCGGGACAGATACGCAGTATTTT CASSQVPSGTDTQYF
NA TRBJ2-2 TRBV11-2 once TGTGCCAGCAGCTTGAGCGGTACCGGGGAGCTGTTTTTT CASSLSGTGELFF
TRBD1 TRBJ1-1 TRBV19 NA TGTGCCAGTAGTATAGGGACAGGGGGCTTGAACACTGAAGCTTTCTTT CASSIGTGGLNTEAFF
NA TRBJ1-2 TRBV19 NA TGTGCCAGTCGCCTCGCGGGAACTAACTATGGCTACACCTTC CASRLAGTNYGYTF
TRBD2 TRBJ2-7 TRBV30 NA TGTGCCTGGAGTGGGACTAGCGGAGATAATTCCTACGAGCAGTACTTC CAWSGTSGDNSYEQYF
TRBD2 TRBJ2-1 TRBV6-4 NA TGTGCCAGCAGTGACCCGACTAGCGGGAGAGGTGAGCAGTTCTTC CASSDPTSGRGEQFF
NA TRBJ1-1 TRBV7-9 NA TGTGCCAGCAGCCGAGGAAACACTGAAGCTTTCTTT CASSRGNTEAFF
NA TRBJ2-7 TRBV7-9 NA TGTGCCAGCGTCTCGTTAGGGACTGGCACCTCCGAGCAGTACTTC CASVSLGTGTSEQYF
TRBD1 TRBJ2-7 TRBV9 NA TGTGCCAGCAGCGTTTCGGGGACAGGGAACTACGAGCAGTACTTC CASSVSGTGNYEQYF
NA TRBJ2-5 TRBV4-1 NA TGCGCCAGCAGCCAAGAAGCTGGACGGGAGAGGGAGACCCAGTACTTC CASSQEAGRERETQYF
NA TRBJ2-1 TRBV9 few TGTGCCAGCAGCGTCAGAACCGGAGGCCCGTACAATGAGCAGTTCTTC CASSVRTGGPYNEQFF
NA TRBJ2-3 TRBV6-5 NA TGTGCCAGCAGCCAGACAGAAACTAGCACAGATACGCAGTATTTT CASSQTETSTDTQYF
NA TRBJ2-1 TRBV5-6 NA TGTGCCAGCAGCTTGTTACAGGTAGGAAATGAGCAGTTCTTC CASSLLQVGNEQFF
TRBD2 TRBJ2-5 TRBV5-6 NA TGTGCCAGCAGCTTGGACGGGGGGGTTGAGACCCAGTACTTC CASSLDGGVETQYF
NA TRBJ1-6 TRBV3-1/TRBV3-2 NA TGTGCCAGCAGCCCGTCGGGTTCACCCCTCCACTTT CASSPSGSPLHF
TRBD2 TRBJ2-2 TRBV3-1/TRBV3-2 NA TGTGCCAGCAGCCCGTCGGTCCTCGTCGGGAGGGCCTCCGGGGAGCTGTTTTTT CASSPSVLVGRASGELFF
NA TRBJ1-6 TRBV7-2 NA TGTGCCAGCAGCGTCGGGTTCTCCTATAATTCACCCCTCCACTTT CASSVGFSYNSPLHF
NA TRBJ1-3 TRBV29-1 once TGCAGCGTTGCTGGCAGGGCCTTACACTCTGGAAACACCATATATTTT CSVAGRALHSGNTIYF